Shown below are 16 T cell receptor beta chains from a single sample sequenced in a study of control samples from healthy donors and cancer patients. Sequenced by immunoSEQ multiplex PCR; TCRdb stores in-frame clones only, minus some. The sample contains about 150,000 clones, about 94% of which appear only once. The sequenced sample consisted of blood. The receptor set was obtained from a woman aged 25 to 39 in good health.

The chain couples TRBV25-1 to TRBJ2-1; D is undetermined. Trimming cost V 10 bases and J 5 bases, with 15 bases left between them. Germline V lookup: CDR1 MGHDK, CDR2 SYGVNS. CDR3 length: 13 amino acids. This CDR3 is CATNPGPDNEQFF. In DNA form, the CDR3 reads TGTGCCACCAATCCCGGGCCGGACAATGAGCAGTTCTTC.

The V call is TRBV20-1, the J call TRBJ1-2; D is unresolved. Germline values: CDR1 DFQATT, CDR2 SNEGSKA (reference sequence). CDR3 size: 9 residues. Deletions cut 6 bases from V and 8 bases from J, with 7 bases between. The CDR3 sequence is CSAGAGYTF. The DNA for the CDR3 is TGCAGTGCCGGTGCCGGCTACACCTTC.

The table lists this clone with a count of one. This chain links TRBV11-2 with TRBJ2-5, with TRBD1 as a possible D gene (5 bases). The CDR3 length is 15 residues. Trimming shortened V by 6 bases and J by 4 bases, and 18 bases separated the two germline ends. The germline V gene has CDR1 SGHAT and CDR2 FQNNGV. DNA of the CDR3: TGTGCCAGCAGATCAGGGTCCACCATCTCAGAGACCCAGTACTTC. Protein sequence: CASRSGSTISETQYF.

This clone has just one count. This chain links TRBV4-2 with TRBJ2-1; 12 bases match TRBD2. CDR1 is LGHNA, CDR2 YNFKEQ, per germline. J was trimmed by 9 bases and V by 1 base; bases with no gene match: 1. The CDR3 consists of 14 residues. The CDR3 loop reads CASSQGLAGVEQFF. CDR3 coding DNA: TGTGCCAGCAGCCAAGGACTAGCGGGAGTTGAGCAGTTCTTC.

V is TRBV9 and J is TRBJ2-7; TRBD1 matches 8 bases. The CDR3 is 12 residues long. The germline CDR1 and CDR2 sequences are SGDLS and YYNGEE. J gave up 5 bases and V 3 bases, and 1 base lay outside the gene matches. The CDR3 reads CASSGTGNEQYF. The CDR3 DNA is TGTGCCAGCAGCGGGACAGGGAACGAGCAGTACTTC.

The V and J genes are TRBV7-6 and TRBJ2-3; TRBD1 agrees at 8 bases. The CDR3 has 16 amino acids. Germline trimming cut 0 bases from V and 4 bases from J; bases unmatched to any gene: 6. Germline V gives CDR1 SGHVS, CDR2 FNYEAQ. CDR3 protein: CASSLATGERPDTQYF. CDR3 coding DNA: TGTGCCAGCAGCTTAGCGACAGGGGAGAGGCCAGATACGCAGTATTTT.

The CDR3, as DNA: TGTGCCAGCAGCCTAAATTACAGGGGGCGTCGACAGCCCCAGCATTTT. Translating it yields CASSLNYRGRRQPQHF. The rearrangement uses TRBV5-6 and TRBJ1-5; TRBD1 matches at 9 bases. J gave up 7 bases and V 4 bases, and 12 bases lay outside the gene matches. This CDR3 has 16 residues. Germline V gives CDR1 SGHDT, CDR2 YYEEEE.

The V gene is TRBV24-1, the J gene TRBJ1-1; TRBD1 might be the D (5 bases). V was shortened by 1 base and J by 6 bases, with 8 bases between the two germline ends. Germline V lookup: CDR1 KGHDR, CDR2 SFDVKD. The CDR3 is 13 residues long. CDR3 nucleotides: TGTGCCACCAGTGATTTCCCGGGGGCTGAAGCTTTCTTT. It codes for CATSDFPGAEAFF.

CDR3 residues: CASSFLSETQYF. In DNA form, the CDR3 reads TGTGCCAGCAGTTTTTTATCGGAGACCCAGTACTTC. The chain joins TRBV28 to TRBJ2-5; D is ambiguous. In germline, CDR1 is MDHEN, CDR2 SYDVKM. The CDR3 consists of 12 residues. V gave up 3 bases and J gave up 5 bases, with 7 bases separating them.

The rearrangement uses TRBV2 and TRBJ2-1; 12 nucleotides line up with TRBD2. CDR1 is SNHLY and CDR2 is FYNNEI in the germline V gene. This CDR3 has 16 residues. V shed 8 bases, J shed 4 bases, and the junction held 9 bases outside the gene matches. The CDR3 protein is CASAHPGLAGYNEQFF. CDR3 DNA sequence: TGTGCCAGCGCCCACCCGGGACTAGCGGGTTACAATGAGCAGTTCTTC.

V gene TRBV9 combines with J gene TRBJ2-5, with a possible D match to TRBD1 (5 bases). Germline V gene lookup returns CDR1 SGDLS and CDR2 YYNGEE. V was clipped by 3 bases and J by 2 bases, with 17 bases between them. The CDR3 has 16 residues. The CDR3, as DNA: TGTGCCAGCAGCGCCCTAGGCAGGGTTTATCAAGAGACCCAGTACTTC. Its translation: CASSALGRVYQETQYF.

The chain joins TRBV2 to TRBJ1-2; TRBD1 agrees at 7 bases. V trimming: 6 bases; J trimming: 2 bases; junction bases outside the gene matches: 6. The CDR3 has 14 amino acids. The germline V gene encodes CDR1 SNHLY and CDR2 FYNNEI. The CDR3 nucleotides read TGTGCCAGCAGCAGTAACAGGGGAAACTATGGCTACACCTTC. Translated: CASSSNRGNYGYTF. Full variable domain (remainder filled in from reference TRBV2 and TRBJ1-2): EPEVTQTPSHQVTQMGQEVILRCVPISNHLYFYWYRQILGQKVEFLVSFYNNEISEKSEIFDDQFSVERPDGSNFTLKIRSTKLEDSAMYFCASSSNRGNYGYTFGSGTRLTVV.

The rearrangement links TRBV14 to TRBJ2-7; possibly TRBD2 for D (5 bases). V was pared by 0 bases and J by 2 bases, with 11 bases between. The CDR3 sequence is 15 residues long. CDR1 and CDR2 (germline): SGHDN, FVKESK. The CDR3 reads CASSQDRGRAYEQYF. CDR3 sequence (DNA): TGTGCCAGCAGCCAAGATCGTGGGAGAGCCTACGAGCAGTACTTC.

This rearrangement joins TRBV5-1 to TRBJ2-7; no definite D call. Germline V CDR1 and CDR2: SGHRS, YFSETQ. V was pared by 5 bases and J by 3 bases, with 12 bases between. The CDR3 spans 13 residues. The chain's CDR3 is CASRPQVDYEQYF. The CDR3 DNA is TGCGCCAGCAGGCCTCAGGTTGACTACGAGCAGTACTTC.

Here the CDR3 reads CASSPVRWGRRSAEQFF. Here the CDR3 DNA reads TGTGCCAGCAGCCCTGTCCGATGGGGGAGGCGGAGCGCTGAGCAGTTCTTC. The chain carries TRBV3-1 (or the pseudogene TRBV3-2) and TRBJ2-1; tentative D call: TRBD2 (6 bases). Trimming cost V 4 bases and J 9 bases, with 25 bases left between them. Germline values: CDR1 LGHDT, CDR2 YNNKEL (reference sequence). The CDR3 is 17 residues long.

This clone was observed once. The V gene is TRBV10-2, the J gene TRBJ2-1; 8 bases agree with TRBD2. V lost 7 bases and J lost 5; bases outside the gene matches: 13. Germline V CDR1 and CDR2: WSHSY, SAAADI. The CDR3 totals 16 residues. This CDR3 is CASNRRGLGGDNEQFF. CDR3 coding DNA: TGCGCCAGCAATCGAAGGGGACTAGGGGGAGACAATGAGCAGTTCTTC.